Included here is one TCR beta chain sequence, with context. This specimen belongs to a study of neoadjuvant anti-PD-1 for oral cavity cancer. Time point meaning: after neoadjuvant nivolumab, at surgical resection. PBMCs were not maintained or expanded in culture before analysis. Trimming left V 7 bases short and J 3 bases short, with 18 bases between. There are 15 residues in the CDR3. Germline CDR1 reads MDHEN; CDR2 reads SYDVKM. Profiling relied on immunoSEQ multiplex PCR, and the TCRdb table lists in-frame clones only, not all of them. The sample holds about 14,000 clones; roughly 74% are singletons and the top ten take around 2.4%.

This sequence originates from a person aged 35-79 years with oral cavity squamous cell carcinoma. Here the sequenced sample was PBMCs, taken after nivolumab (anti-PD-1) treatment. The genes are TRBV28 and TRBJ1-2; D is unclear. This CDR3 is CASTSGGEVDYGYTF. In DNA, the CDR3 is TGTGCCAGCACGTCCGGCGGGGAAGTTGACTATGGCTACACCTTC.